Below are 21 T cell receptor beta chains sequenced from a single sample in a study of beta chain features in type 1 diabetes (dated by TCRdb to the late 2010s). Here is what the overall study found, with its caveats: A moderate but significant shortening of TCRB CDR3 length was observed in type 1 diabetes patients in all four CD4+ subsets.

The library came from the immunoSEQ multiplex PCR assay. The entire amount of isolated RNA was reverse transcribed using the High Capacity cDNA Reverse Transcription Kit, so the sequenced TCRB transcripts were expressed ones. TCRdb mirrors the immuneACCESS table, restricted to in-frame sequences. Some clones are absent from its copies; in checked studies, under half trace to an unresolved V gene, and the reason for the others is unknown. The sample table contains about 740,000 clones; only one count was recorded for roughly 12% of them. The top ten clones comprise about 0.02% of the sample. The antigens of these receptors remain unknown. The specimen was naive CD4+ T cells from blood. The label giving this sample's cell subset or site can be read as: true naive CD4+ T cells. These receptor sequences come from a man aged 18 to 29 with type 1 diabetes.

This clone has only a few counts. The rearrangement joins TRBV27 to TRBJ1-2, with a tentative D call TRBD1 (6 bases). CDR3 length: 16 residues. The V gene's germline CDR1 is MNHEY and CDR2 SMNVEV (reference sequence). V lost 4 bases to trimming and J lost 2 bases, with 17 bases between them. The CDR3 loop is CASSSYARTENYGYTF. As DNA, the CDR3 is TGTGCCAGCAGTTCCTATGCCCGGACAGAAAACTATGGCTACACCTTC.

V usage is TRBV10-2 and J usage is TRBJ2-5, with 8 nucleotides matching TRBD2. The CDR3 runs to 13 residues. Germline CDR1 reads WSHSY; CDR2 reads SAAADI. With V trimmed by 8 bases and J by 3 bases, 5 bases remained unmatched. The CDR3 sequence is CASRGTRKETQYF. Written as DNA, the CDR3 is TGCGCCAGCCGGGGGACTAGGAAAGAGACCCAGTACTTC.

This clone was counted only a few times. The genes are TRBV6-5 and TRBJ1-5; 8 positions match TRBD1. Germline trimming cut 3 bases from V and 7 bases from J; bases unmatched to any gene: 5. The CDR3 spans 14 residues. Germline lookup yields CDR1 MNHEY and CDR2 SVGAGI. CDR3 sequence (DNA): TGTGCCAGCAGTTATTCACAGGGGGACCAGCCCCAGCATTTT. Translated: CASSYSQGDQPQHF.

This chain links TRBV5-1 with TRBJ1-6; 9 nucleotides agree with TRBD1. This CDR3 has 16 residues. Germline CDR1 reads SGHRS; CDR2 reads YFSETQ. Germline trimming cut 1 base from V and 10 bases from J; bases unmatched to any gene: 9. Written as DNA, the CDR3 is TGCGCCAGCAGCTTGCAAGCCGGGACAGGGAACTCACCCCTCCACTTT. It yields the protein CASSLQAGTGNSPLHF.

The chain uses TRBV5-1 and TRBJ2-5, with TRBD2 matching over 8 bases. This CDR3 is 14 amino acids long. The germline CDR1 and CDR2 sequences are SGHRS and YFSETQ. Trimming cost V 3 bases and J 1 base; bases outside gene matches: 2. DNA for the CDR3: TGCGCCAGCAGCTCGCGGGGGGCCCAAGAGACCCAGTACTTC. Protein: CASSSRGAQETQYF.

The chain uses TRBV4-1 and TRBJ2-5; no reliable D call. The V end lost 0 bases, the J end lost 2 bases, and 10 bases lay between the germline ends. Germline V gives CDR1 MGHRA, CDR2 YSYEKL. The CDR3 sequence is 15 residues long. CDR3 amino acids: CASSQDATTQETQYF. The CDR3 DNA reads TGCGCCAGCAGCCAAGACGCGACAACTCAAGAGACCCAGTACTTC.

Regarding this clone: Different DNA sequences within this sample yield the same CDR3. The chain combines TRBV19 with TRBJ1-1; 7 bases line up with TRBD1. V shed 5 bases, J shed 0 bases, and the junction held 0 bases outside the gene matches. The CDR3 runs 13 residues. Per the germline V gene, CDR1 is LNHDA and CDR2 is SQIVND (reference sequence). DNA for the CDR3: TGTGCCAGTAGTGACAGGGTGAACACTGAAGCTTTCTTT. Its protein product is CASSDRVNTEAFF.

This clone was observed a few times. The genes are TRBV29-1 and TRBJ1-3; D is undetermined. Between the trimmed V and J ends, which lost 3 bases and 0 bases, there was a span of 9 bases. Germline lookup yields CDR1 SQVTM and CDR2 ANQGSEA. The CDR3 spans 14 residues. The CDR3 reads CSVEYSFSGNTIYF. In nucleotides, the CDR3 is TGCAGCGTTGAGTACAGTTTCTCTGGAAACACCATATATTTT.

This clone occurred a few times. This chain joins TRBV30 and TRBJ1-2; D is uncertain. Trimming removed 3 bases from V and 8 bases from J, with 7 bases in between. The CDR3 is 10 amino acids. Germline values: CDR1 GTSNPN, CDR2 SVGIG (reference sequence). CDR3 DNA sequence: TGTGCCTGGAGGAGCGCCGGCTACACCTTC. Its protein is CAWRSAGYTF.

The chain employs TRBV7-2 and TRBJ2-1; the D call may be TRBD1 or TRBD2 (5 bases each). Per the germline V gene, CDR1 is SGHTA and CDR2 is FQGNSA. With 7 bases removed from V and 5 bases from J, the gap between germline ends came to 12 bases. The CDR3 sequence is 13 residues long. The CDR3 coding sequence is TGTGCCAGCACCGGGGCATGGAACAATGAGCAGTTCTTC. As protein: CASTGAWNNEQFF. The complete variable domain, with remaining parts taken from reference TRBV7-2 and TRBJ2-1, reads GAGVSQSPSNKVTEKGKDVELRCDPISGHTALYWYRQSLGQGLEFLIYFQGNSAPDKSGLPSDRFSAERTGGSVSTLTIQRTQQEDSAVYLCASTGAWNNEQFFGPGTRLTVL.

V usage is TRBV7-8 and J usage is TRBJ1-5, with 8 bases aligning to TRBD1. After removal of 1 base from V and 2 bases from J, the junction contained 7 bases not matched to a gene. This CDR3 region has 17 residues. The germline V gene encodes CDR1 SGHVS and CDR2 FQNEAQ. The CDR3 DNA is TGTGCCAGCAGCTTAGTGACAGGGGAAGATGGCAATCAGCCCCAGCATTTT. Translation: CASSLVTGEDGNQPQHF.

This chain joins TRBV7-9 and TRBJ2-4; D is perhaps TRBD1 or TRBD2 (5 bases each). The CDR3 is made up of 15 amino acids. With 1 base removed from V and 1 base from J, the gap between germline ends came to 8 bases. CDR1 and CDR2 from the germline V gene are SEHNR and FQNEAQ (reference sequence). CDR3 in amino acids: CASSLGREAKNIQYF. DNA of the CDR3: TGTGCCAGCAGCTTAGGCAGGGAGGCCAAAAACATTCAGTACTTC.

This clone was counted only a few times. This rearrangement joins TRBV19 to TRBJ2-1; 7 bases align to TRBD1. Germline CDR1 is LNHDA and CDR2 is SQIVND (reference sequence). This CDR3 region has 14 residues. V dropped 5 bases and J dropped 10; count of bases not matched to a gene: 11. CDR3 DNA: TGTGCCAGTAGTTCCGGACAGGTTGTTGGGGAGCAGTTCTTC. The encoded protein is CASSSGQVVGEQFF.

The CDR3 sequence: CAWSLSGTGVTSPLHF. The CDR3 region has the DNA TGTGCCTGGAGCCTATCCGGGACAGGGGTTACTTCACCCCTCCACTTT. This chain joins TRBV30 and TRBJ1-6, with 10 positions matching TRBD1. J gave up 9 bases and V 3 bases, and 11 bases lay outside the gene matches. Looked up from germline, CDR1 is GTSNPN and CDR2 is SVGIG (reference sequence). This CDR3 comprises 16 residues.

This clone showed up just a few times. V gene TRBV7-2 combines with J gene TRBJ2-3; TRBD2 matches at 15 bases. Germline V gene sequence: CDR1 SGHTA, CDR2 FQGNSA. This CDR3 contains 16 residues. V gave up 4 bases and J gave up 8 bases; unmatched junction bases: 7. The CDR3 DNA follows: TGTGCCAGCAGCTACGGGACTAGCGGGGGGCTTGTTACGCAGTATTTT. This gives the protein CASSYGTSGGLVTQYF.

The chain uses TRBV5-1 and TRBJ2-1, with no clear D. CDR1 is SGHRS and CDR2 is YFSETQ in the germline V gene. V was clipped by 2 bases and J by 0 bases, with 15 bases between them. The CDR3 consists of 17 residues. CDR3 amino acids: CASSFSGDLISYNEQFF. The CDR3 DNA sequence: TGCGCCAGCAGCTTTTCTGGGGATCTTATCTCCTACAATGAGCAGTTCTTC.

The V gene is TRBV7-2, the J gene TRBJ2-1; D is unresolved. V was trimmed by 4 bases and J by 0 bases, leaving 10 bases between them. Germline V CDR1 and CDR2: SGHTA, FQGNSA. The CDR3 runs to 15 residues. The CDR3 spells CASSSWSSSYNEQFF. CDR3 in DNA: TGTGCCAGCAGCTCATGGTCCAGCTCCTACAATGAGCAGTTCTTC.

V usage is TRBV10-3 and J usage is TRBJ2-7; 9 positions agree with TRBD2. Germline CDR1 and CDR2: ENHRY and SYGVKD. After removal of 6 bases from V and 1 base from J, the junction contained 4 bases not matched to a gene. The CDR3 extends over 14 amino acids. The CDR3 nucleotides are TGTGCCATCAGGAGGAGCGGGGGGTCCTACGAGCAGTACTTC. This codes for CAIRRSGGSYEQYF.

The chain links TRBV10-3 to TRBJ2-7; TRBD1 matches at 7 bases. V lost 5 bases and J lost 0; bases outside the gene matches: 7. This CDR3 contains 15 residues. Germline V lookup: CDR1 ENHRY, CDR2 SYGVKD. Here the CDR3 reads CAISIQGQGSYEQYF. CDR3 sequence (DNA): TGTGCCATCAGTATACAGGGGCAGGGCTCCTACGAGCAGTACTTC.

The V call is TRBV6-6, the J call TRBJ2-5, with D perhaps assigned TRBD1 or TRBD2 (7 bases each). This CDR3 spans 12 amino acids. Germline V gives CDR1 MNHNY, CDR2 SVGAGI (reference sequence). The V end was cut by 11 bases, the J end by 2 bases, with 12 bases between. The CDR3 reads CASQGGQETQYF. The CDR3 DNA is TGTGCCTCTCAGGGGGGGCAAGAGACCCAGTACTTC.

In its sample, this clone was seen a few times. CDR3 DNA sequence: TGCGCCAGCAGCCCGGGACAGGGACTGGCCTATGGCTACACCTTC. Translation: CASSPGQGLAYGYTF. The chain recombines TRBV5-1 with TRBJ1-2; TRBD1 matches 9 bases. V was clipped by 4 bases and J by 4 bases; unmatched bases: 8. The CDR3 runs 15 residues. In germline, CDR1 is SGHRS, CDR2 YFSETQ.